This entry is about one T cell receptor (beta chain). Original processing methods: Counts of nucleated cells, estimated from reference gene primer amplification, were obtained. Produced via immunoSEQ multiplex PCR; TCRdb's table is partial and in-frame only. V, J and clone size are those of that table, while D and trimming were read from the DNA. The sample holds around 250,000 clones, roughly 85% seen once. This sample stems from a study of blood T cell repertoires in COVID-19. Study-wide background: Samples of COVID-19 (acute and convalescent) were obtained from the United States, Italy and Spain. Sample material is recorded as cDNA or gDNA derived from T cells, B-cell-depleted T cells, or PBMCs.

The sequenced sample consisted of peripheral blood. The TCR was taken from a middle-aged man with active or convalescent COVID-19.

Here the CDR3 reads CAWSPGQGTFF. In DNA, the CDR3 is TGTGCCTGGAGTCCGGGACAGGGGACTTTCTTT. The J gene is TRBJ1-1, the V gene TRBV30; TRBD1 aligns across 10 bases. The CDR3 spans 11 residues. The V segment lost 2 bases and the J segment 12 bases; nucleotides outside the gene matches: 3. Germline V gives CDR1 GTSNPN, CDR2 SVGIG (reference sequence).